The source of this T cell receptor beta chain is a study of blood T cell repertoires in COVID-19. Study information: The samples span acute and convalescent COVID-19 from the United States, Italy and Spain. Sources were T cells, B-cell-depleted T cells, or PBMCs; the material itself was cDNA or gDNA.

The CDR3 loop spans 15 amino acids. V lost 0 bases and J 2 bases, leaving 11 bases between the germline ends. The authors' processing: By means of reference gene primer amplification, nucleated cell counts were estimated. The data were produced by immunoSEQ multiplex PCR, yet TCRdb's version contains in-frame clones alone and is incomplete. That table furnishes V, J and clone size, whereas the DNA furnished D and trimming. This table has 200,000 to 250,000 clones, about three quarters appearing once. The sample was peripheral blood. This TCR was sampled from a woman in her seventies with acute or convalescent COVID-19. The V gene is TRBV23-1, the J gene TRBJ2-7, with D maybe TRBD1 (5 bases). TRBV23-1 is flagged as an ORF with uncertain function. CDR3 bases: TGCGCCAGCAGTCAATCTATGACAGAGCCCTACGAGCAGTACTTC. Encoded protein: CASSQSMTEPYEQYF.